This T cell receptor beta chain was sequenced in a study of technical replicates of blood from a handful of donors. Profiling relied on immunoSEQ multiplex PCR, and the TCRdb table lists in-frame clones only, not all of them. The table records some 79,000 clones, 80% to 95% of them present only once. The junction had 9 bases not matched to a gene; V was cut back by 5 bases and J by 4 bases. Germline values: CDR1 SGHAT, CDR2 FQNNGV. CDR3 size: 15 residues. What was sequenced was T cells isolated from PBMCs. The sequence derives from a human donor in good health. Some clones in this sample may be carry-over from other donors' samples. This chain connects TRBV11-2 to TRBJ2-5, with TRBD1 matching over 8 bases. CDR3 coding DNA: TGTGCCAGCAGCCCCTCACCCGGACAGGGAGAGACCCAGTACTTC. Protein product: CASSPSPGQGETQYF.